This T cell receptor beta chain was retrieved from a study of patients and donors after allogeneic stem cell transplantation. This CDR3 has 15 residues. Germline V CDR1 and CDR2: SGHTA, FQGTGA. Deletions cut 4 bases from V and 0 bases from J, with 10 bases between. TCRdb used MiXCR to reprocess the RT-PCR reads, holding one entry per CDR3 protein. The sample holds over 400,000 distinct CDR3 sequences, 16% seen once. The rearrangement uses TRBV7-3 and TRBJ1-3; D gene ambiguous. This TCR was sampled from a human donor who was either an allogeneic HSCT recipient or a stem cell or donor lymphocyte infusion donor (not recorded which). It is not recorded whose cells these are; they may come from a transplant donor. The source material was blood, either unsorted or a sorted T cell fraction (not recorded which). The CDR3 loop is CASSYEASSGNTIYF. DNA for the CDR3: TGTGCCAGCAGCTACGAAGCGAGCTCTGGAAACACCATATATTTT.